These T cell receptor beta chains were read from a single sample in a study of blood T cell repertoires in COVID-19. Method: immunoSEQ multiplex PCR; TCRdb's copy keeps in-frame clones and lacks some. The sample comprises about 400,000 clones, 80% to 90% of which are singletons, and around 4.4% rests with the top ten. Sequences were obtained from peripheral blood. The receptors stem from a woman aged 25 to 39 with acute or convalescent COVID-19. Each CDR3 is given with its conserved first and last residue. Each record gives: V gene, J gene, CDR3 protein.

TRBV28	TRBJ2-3	CASSLGGDGTDTQYF
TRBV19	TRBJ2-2	CASSTQRGFLTGELFF
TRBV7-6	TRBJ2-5	CASSYGAGYQETQYF
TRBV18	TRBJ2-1	CASSVNRGLNEQFF
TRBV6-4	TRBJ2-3	CASSPRTGLGTDTQYF
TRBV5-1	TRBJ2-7	CASSLLEAGGEQYF
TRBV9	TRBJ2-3	CASSLRPSGGAIDTQYF
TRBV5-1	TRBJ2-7	CASSPGGTAVDEQYF
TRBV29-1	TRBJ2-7	CSVGTGIGDEQYF
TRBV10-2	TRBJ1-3	CASRVTGTDRRTSGNTIYF
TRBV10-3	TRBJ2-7	CAIKRGGTYEQYF
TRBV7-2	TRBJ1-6	CASSLDGFGNSPLHF
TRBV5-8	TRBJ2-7	CASIRRTSSYSYEQYF
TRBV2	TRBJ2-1	CAPHPRPNEQFF
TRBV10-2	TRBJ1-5	CASSVKQGNQPQHF
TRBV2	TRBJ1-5	CARGRGSNQPQHF
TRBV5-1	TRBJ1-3	CASSQTGSGNTIYF
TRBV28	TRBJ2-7	CASSSLLTGVSSEQYF
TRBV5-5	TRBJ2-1	CASRDLDNEQFF
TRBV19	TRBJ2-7	CASSAPGSGSTYEQYF
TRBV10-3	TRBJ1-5	CAISEPGLGSNQPQHF
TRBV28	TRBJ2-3	CASSFRAGGSGTDTQYF
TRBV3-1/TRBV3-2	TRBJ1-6	CASSHNGQGHSPLHF
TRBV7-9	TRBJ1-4	CASSLPGQGIEKLFF
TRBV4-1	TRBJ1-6	CASSYRTGGDSPLHF
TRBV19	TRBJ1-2	CASSSGTGTRGTYGYTF
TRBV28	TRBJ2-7	CASSFVTEGTYEQYF
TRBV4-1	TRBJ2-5	CASSRLAGKETQYF
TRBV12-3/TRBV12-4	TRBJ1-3	CASSSGAGNTIYF
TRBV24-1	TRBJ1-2	CATSDSNNNYGYTF
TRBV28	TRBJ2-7	CASSLSPRVREQYF
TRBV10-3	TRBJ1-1	CAISADRVNTEAFF
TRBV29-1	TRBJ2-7	CSVEASGNEQYF
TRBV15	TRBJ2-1	CATSGFGGSYNEQFF
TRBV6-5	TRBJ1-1	CASRQGGWTEAFF
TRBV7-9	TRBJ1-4	CASSLHGEKLFF
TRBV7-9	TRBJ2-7	CASSLNPSGYEQYF
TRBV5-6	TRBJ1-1	CASSRDRGNTEAFF
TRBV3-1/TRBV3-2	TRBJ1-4	CASSRNEDSPNEKLFF
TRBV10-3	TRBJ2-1	CAISEDRRYRNNEQFF
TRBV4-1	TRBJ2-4	CASSQDFGTGRYLAKNIQYF